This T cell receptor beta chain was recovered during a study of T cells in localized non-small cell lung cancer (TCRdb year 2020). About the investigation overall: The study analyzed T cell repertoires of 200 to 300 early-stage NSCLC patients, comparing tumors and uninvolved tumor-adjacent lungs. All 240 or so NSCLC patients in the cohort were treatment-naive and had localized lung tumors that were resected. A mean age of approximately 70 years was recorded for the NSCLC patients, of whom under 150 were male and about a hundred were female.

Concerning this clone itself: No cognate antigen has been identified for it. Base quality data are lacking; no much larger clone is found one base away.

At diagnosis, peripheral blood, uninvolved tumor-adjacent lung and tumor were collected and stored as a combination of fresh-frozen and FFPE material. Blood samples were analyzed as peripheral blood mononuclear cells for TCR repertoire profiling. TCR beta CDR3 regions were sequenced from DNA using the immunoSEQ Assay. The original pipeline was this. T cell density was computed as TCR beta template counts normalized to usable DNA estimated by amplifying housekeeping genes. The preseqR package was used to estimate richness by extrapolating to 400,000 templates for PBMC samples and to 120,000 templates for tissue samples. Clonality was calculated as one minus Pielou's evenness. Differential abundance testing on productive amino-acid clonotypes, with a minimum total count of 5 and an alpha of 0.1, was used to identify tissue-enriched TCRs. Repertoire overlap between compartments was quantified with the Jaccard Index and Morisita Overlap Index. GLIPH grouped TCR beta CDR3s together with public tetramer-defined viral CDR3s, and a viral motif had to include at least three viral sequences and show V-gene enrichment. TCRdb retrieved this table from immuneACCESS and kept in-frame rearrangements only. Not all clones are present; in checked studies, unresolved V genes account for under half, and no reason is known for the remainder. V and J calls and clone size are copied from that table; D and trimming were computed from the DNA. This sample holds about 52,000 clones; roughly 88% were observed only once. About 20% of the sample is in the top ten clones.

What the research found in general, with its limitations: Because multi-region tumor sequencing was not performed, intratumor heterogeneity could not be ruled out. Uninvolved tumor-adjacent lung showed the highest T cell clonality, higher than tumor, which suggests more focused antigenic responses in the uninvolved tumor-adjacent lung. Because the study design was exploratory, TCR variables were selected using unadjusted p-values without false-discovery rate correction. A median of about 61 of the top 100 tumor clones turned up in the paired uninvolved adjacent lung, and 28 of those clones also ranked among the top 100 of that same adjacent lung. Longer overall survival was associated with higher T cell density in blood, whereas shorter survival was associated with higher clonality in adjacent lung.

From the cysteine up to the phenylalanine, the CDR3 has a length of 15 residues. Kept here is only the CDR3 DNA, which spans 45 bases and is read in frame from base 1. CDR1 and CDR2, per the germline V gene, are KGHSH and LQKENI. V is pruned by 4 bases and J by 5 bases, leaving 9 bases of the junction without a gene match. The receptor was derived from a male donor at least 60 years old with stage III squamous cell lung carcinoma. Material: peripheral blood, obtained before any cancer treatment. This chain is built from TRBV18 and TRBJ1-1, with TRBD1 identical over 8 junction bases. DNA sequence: TGTGCCAGCTCACGAAACCAGGGGGCAGGGACTGAAGCTTTCTTT. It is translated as CASSRNQGAGTEAFF.